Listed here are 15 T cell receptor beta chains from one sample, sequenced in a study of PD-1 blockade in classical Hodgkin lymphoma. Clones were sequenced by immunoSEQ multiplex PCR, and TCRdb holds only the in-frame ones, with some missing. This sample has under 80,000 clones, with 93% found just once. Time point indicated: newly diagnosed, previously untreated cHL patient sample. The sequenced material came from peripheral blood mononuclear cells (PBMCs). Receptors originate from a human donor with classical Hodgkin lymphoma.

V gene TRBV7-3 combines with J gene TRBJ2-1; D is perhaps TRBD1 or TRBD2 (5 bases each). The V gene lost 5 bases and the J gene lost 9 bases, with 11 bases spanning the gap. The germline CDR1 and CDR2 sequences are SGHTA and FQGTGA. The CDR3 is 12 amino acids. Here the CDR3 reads CASSPPGGEQFF. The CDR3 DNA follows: TGTGCCAGCAGCCCTCCTGGGGGTGAGCAGTTCTTC. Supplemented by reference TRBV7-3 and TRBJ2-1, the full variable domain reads GAGVSQTPSNKVTEKGKYVELRCDPISGHTALYWYRQSLGQGPEFLIYFQGTGAADDSGLPNDRFFAVRPEGSVSTLKIQRTERGDSAVYLCASSPPGGEQFFGPGTRLTVL.

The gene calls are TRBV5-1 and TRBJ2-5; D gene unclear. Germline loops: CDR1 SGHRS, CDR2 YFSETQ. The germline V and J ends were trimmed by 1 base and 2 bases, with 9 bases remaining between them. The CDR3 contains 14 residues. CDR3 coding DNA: TGCGCCAGCAGCTTGACCTTTCGGCAAGAGACCCAGTACTTC. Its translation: CASSLTFRQETQYF. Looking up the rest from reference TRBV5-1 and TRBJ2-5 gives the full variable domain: KAGVTQTPRYLIKTRGQQVTLSCSPISGHRSVSWYQQTPGQGLQFLFEYFSETQRNKGNFPGRFSGRQFSNSRSEMNVSTLELGDSALYLCASSLTFRQETQYFGPGTRLLVL.

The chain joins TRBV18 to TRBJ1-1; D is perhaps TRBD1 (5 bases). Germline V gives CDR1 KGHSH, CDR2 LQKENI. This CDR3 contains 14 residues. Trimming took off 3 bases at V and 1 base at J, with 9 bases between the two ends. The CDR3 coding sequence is TGTGCCAGCTCACCGACAGTGACGAACACTGAAGCTTTCTTT. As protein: CASSPTVTNTEAFF.

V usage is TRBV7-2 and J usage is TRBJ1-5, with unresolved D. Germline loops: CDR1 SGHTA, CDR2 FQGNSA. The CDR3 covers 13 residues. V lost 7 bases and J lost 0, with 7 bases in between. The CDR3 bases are TGTGCCAGCACACTTTATAGCAATCAGCCCCAGCATTTT. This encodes CASTLYSNQPQHF.

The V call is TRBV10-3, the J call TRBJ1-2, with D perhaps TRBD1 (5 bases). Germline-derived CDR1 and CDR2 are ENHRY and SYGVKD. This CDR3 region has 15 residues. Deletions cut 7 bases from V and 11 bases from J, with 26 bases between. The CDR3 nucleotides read TGTGCCATCACTGGTCGAGCCGGGACCCTCTTCTCATACACCTTC. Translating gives CAITGRAGTLFSYTF.

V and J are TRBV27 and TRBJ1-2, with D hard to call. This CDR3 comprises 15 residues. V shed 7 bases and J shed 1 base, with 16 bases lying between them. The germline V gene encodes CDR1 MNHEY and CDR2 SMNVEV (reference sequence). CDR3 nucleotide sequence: TGTGCCAGCACATCTTTAAAGGGTGGTAACTATGGCTACACCTTC. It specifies CASTSLKGGNYGYTF.

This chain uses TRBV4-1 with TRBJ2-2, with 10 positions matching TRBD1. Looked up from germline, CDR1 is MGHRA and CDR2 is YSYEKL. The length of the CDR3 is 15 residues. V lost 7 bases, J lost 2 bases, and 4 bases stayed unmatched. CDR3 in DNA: TGCGCCAGCATGAGGACAGGGGGAAACACCGGGGAGCTGTTTTTT. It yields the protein CASMRTGGNTGELFF.

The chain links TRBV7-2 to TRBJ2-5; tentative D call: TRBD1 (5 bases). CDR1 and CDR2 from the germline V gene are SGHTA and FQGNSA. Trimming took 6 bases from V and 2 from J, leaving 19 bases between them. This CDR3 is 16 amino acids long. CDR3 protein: CASSLTATEGQETQYF. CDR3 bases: TGTGCCAGCAGTTTGACAGCGACAGAAGGGCAAGAGACCCAGTACTTC.

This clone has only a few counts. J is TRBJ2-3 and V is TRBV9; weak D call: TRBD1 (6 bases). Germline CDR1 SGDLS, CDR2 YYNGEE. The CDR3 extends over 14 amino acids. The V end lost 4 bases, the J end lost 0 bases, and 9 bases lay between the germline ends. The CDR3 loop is CASSQQGSTDTQYF. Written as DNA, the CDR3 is TGTGCCAGCAGCCAACAGGGTAGCACAGATACGCAGTATTTT.

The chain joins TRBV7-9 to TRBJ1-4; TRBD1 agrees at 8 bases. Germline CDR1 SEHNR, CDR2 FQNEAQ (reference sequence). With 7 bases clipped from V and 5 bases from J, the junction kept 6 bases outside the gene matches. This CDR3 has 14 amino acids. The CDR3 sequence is CASTDRGGNEKLFF. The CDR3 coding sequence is TGTGCCAGCACCGACAGGGGAGGAAATGAAAAACTGTTTTTT.

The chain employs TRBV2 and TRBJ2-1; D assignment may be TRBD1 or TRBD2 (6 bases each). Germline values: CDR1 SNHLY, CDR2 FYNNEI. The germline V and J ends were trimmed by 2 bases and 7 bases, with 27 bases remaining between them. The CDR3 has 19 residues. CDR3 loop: CASSENPGGKGFRKNEQFF. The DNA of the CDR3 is TGTGCCAGCAGTGAAAACCCCGGGGGCAAAGGATTTAGAAAAAATGAGCAGTTCTTC.

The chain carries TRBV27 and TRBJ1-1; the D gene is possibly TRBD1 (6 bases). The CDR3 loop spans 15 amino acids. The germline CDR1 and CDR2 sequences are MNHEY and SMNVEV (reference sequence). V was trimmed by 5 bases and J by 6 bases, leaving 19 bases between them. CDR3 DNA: TGTGCCAGCAGTCCCCGGACAGCCGATCCGTCTGAAGCTTTCTTT. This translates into CASSPRTADPSEAFF.

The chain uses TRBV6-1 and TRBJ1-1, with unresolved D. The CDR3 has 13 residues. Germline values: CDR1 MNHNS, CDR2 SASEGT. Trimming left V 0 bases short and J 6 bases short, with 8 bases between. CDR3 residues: CASSEAGWAEAFF. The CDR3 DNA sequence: TGTGCCAGCAGTGAAGCGGGTTGGGCTGAAGCTTTCTTT.

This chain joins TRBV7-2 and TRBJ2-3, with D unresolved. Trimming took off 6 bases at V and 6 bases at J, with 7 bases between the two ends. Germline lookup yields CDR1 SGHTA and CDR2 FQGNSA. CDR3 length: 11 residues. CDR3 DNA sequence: TGTGCCAGCAGTCGGCTTGATACGCAGTATTTT. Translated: CASSRLDTQYF.

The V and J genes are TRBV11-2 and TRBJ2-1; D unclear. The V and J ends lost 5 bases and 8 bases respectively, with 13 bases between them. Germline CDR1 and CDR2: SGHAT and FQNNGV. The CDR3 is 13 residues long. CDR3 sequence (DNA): TGTGCCAGCAGCCTCTTGGCGCTGGATGAGCAGTTCTTC. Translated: CASSLLALDEQFF.